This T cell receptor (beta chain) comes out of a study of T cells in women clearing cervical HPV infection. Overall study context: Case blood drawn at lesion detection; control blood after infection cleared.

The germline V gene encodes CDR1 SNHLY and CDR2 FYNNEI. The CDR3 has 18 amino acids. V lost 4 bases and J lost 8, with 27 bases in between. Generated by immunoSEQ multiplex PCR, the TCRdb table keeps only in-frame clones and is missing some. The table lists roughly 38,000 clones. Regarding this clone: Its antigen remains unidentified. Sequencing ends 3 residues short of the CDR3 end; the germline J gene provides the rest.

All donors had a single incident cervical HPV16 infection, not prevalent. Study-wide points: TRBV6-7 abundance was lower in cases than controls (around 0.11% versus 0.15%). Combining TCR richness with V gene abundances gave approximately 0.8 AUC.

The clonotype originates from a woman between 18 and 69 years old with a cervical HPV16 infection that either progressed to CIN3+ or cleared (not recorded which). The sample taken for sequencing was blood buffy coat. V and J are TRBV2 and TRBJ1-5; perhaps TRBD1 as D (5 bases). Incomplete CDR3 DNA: TGTGCCAGCAGTGCCGGAGCCCCAGACAGCGCACTTGGTAAGCCC. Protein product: CASSAGAPDSALGKP. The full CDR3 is CASSAGAPDSALGKPQHF.